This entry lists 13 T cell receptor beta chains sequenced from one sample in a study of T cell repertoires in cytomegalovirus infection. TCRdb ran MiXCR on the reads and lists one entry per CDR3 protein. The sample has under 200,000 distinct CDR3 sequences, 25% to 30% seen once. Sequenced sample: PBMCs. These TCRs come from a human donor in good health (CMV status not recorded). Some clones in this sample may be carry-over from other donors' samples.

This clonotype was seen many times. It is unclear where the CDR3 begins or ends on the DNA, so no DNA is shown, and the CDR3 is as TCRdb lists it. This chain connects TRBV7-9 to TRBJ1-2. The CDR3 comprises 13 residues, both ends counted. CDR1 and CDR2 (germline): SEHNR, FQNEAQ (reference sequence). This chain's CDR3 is CASSLEVAVGNTF.

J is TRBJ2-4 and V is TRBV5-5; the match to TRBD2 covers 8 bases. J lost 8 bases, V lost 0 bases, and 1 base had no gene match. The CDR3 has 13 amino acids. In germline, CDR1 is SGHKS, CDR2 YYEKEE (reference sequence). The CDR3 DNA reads TGTGCCAGCAGCTTGGCGGGGGGGGACATTCAGTACTTC. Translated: CASSLAGGDIQYF.

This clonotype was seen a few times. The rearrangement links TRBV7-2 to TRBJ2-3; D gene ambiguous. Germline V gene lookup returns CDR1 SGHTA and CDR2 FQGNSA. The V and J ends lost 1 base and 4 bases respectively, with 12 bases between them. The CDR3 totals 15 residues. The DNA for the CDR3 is TGTGCCAGCAGCTTAGGATCTTGGGGTGCAGATACGCAGTATTTT. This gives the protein CASSLGSWGADTQYF.

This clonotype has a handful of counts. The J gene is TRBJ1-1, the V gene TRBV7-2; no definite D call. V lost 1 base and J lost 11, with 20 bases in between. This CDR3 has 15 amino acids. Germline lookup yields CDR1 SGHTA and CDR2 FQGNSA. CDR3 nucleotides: TGTGCCAGCAGCTTAGTATGGCCCGACCTCCTTAGGGCTTTCTTT. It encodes CASSLVWPDLLRAFF.

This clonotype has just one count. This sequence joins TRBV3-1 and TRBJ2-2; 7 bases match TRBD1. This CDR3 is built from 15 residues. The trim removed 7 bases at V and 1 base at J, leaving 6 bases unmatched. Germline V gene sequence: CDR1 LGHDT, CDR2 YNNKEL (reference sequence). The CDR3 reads CASNRGQQNTGELFF. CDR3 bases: TGTGCCAGCAACCGGGGACAGCAGAACACCGGGGAGCTGTTTTTT.

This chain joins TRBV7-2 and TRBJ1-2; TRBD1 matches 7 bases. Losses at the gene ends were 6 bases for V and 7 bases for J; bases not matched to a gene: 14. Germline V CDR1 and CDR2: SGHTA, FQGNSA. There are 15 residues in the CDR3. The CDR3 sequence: CASRPLETGSLGYTF. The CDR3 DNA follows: TGTGCCAGCAGGCCATTAGAGACAGGGAGTCTTGGCTACACCTTC. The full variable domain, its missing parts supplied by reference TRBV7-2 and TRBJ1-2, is GAGVSQSPSNKVTEKGKDVELRCDPISGHTALYWYRQSLGQGLEFLIYFQGNSAPDKSGLPSDRFSAERTGGSVSTLTIQRTQQEDSAVYLCASRPLETGSLGYTFGSGTRLTVV.

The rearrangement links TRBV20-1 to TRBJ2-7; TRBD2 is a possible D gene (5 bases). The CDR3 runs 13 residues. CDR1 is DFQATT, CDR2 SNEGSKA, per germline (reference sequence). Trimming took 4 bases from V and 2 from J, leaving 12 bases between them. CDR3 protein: CSAIGGPTYEQYF. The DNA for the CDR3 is TGCAGTGCTATAGGCGGGCCGACCTACGAGCAGTACTTC.

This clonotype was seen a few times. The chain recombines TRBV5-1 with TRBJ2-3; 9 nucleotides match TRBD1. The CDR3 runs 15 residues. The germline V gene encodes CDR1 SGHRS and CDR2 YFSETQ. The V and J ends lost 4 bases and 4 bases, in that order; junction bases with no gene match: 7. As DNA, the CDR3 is TGCGCCAGCAGCGTGAGGGGACAGGGATCAGATACGCAGTATTTT. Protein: CASSVRGQGSDTQYF.

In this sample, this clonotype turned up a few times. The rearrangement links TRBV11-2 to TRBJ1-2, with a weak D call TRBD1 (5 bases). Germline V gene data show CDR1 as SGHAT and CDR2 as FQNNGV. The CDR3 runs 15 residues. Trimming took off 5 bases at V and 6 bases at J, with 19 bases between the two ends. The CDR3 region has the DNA TGTGCCAGCAGCCTTAGGGGTTTGAGGGTGGATGGCTACACCTTC. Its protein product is CASSLRGLRVDGYTF.

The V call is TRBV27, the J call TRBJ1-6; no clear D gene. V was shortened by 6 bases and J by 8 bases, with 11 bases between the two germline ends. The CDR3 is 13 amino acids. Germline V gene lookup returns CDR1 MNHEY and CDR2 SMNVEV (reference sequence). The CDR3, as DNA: TGTGCCAGCAGAGTAACAGTCTATTCACCCCTCCACTTT. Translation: CASRVTVYSPLHF.

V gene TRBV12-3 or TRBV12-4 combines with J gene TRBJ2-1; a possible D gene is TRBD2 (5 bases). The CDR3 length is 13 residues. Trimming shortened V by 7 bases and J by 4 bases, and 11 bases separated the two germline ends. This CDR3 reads CASNRGLYNEQFF. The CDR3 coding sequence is TGTGCCAGCAACCGCGGGCTGTACAATGAGCAGTTCTTC.

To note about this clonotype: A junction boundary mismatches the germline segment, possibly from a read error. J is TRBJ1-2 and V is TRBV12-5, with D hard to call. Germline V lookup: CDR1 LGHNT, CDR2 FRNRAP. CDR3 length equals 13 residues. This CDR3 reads CASGLAGAYGCTF. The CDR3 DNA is TGTGCTAGTGGTTTAGCAGGAGCCTATGGCTGCACCTTC. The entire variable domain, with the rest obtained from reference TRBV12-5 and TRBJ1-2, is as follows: DARVTQTPRHKVTEMGQEVTMRCQPILGHNTVFWYRQTMMQGLELLAYFRNRAPLDDSGMPKDRFSAEMPDATLATLKIQPSEPRDSAVYFCASGLAGAYGCTFGSGTRLTVV.

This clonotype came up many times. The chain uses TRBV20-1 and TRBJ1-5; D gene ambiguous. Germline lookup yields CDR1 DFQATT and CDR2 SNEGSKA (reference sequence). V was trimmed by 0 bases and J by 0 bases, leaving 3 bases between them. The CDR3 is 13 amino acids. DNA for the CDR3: TGCAGTGCTAGAGACGGTAGCAATCAGCCCCAGCATTTT. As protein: CSARDGSNQPQHF.